This T cell receptor (beta chain) was sequenced in a study of blood T cell repertoires in COVID-19 (TCRdb year 2020). General notes on the study: Samples from collaborators originated in the United States, Italy and Spain and spanned both the acute and convalescent phases of COVID-19. Where available, HLA class I and class II types were obtained from metadata supplied by the sample provider rather than from assay-based typing. The samples were drawn from two sources: the first 160 participants of the ongoing ImmuneRACE study, and 950 to 1,500 subjects contributed by 6 global collaborators. A de-identified subject ID, COVID-19 status, age in years and sex were almost always included in the sample metadata. A freely available public database, intended as a resource for researchers studying the immune response to SARS-CoV-2, is where the repertoires were released. Subjects who had been exposed to COVID-19, were actively infected with it, or had recovered from it provided the deeply sampled blood TCRbeta repertoires that made up the dataset. The prospective study material was composed of cDNA or gDNA derived from T cells, B-cell-depleted T cells, or PBMCs.

Study-wide findings and limitations: How much clinical and demographic metadata was included differed by source and by participant, and the metadata was provided uncurated.

Turning to this clone: Its recognized antigen is unknown. No much larger clone exists at a distance of one base, and base qualities are not known.

The immunoSEQ Assay, a bias-controlled multiplex PCR, was used to amplify TCRbeta CDR3 regions from genomic DNA. The study's processing was this. The number of nucleated cells in each sample was estimated from the amplification of reference gene primers within the assay. Sequence reads were collapsed and filtered to measure the absolute abundance of every unique TCRbeta CDR3 rearrangement. For each sample, productive Simpson clonality was calculated by taking the square root of Simpson's diversity index across productive rearrangements. The table was pulled from immuneACCESS by TCRdb, which kept in-frame rearrangements only. Such tables lose some clones; where checked, under half of the loss comes from unresolved V genes, and the rest has no known cause. That table supplies the V and J calls and clone size; D and trimming were determined from the DNA. Across this sample there are approximately 240,000 clones, with 70% to 90% seen only once. The top ten clonotypes cover over 2.5% of the sample.

Another Seattle source contributed samples from volunteer blood donors who had recovered from COVID-19. Collaborating institutions collected whole blood in K2EDTA tubes following their own protocols. Collaborator samples were shipped for TCRbeta analysis as frozen whole blood, isolated PBMCs, or DNA extracted from either sample type. Sequencing used peripheral blood. The sequence was collected from a man between 50 and 59 years old who had recovered from COVID-19.

The nucleotides read TGTGCCAGTACCCTGGCCTTAGGGGGACAGCCCCAGCATTTT. Its amino acids are CASTLALGGQPQHF. Recombination connected TRBV19 to TRBJ1-5; TRBD1 could be the D gene, as 6 bases match. From the cysteine through the phenylalanine, the CDR3 covers 14 amino acids. Only the CDR3 DNA stays, 42 bases, in frame from base 1. V and J are truncated by 7 bases and 7 bases respectively, leaving an intervening sequence of 17 bases. From a lookup of the germline V gene (reference sequence), CDR1 and CDR2 are LNHDA and SQIVND.